One sample yielded the 13 T cell receptor beta chains listed below, sequenced in a study of shared clonotypes between healthy human individuals (dated by TCRdb to about 2020). The library was prepared using the immunoSEQ multiplex PCR assay. TCRdb obtained this table from immuneACCESS and retained in-frame rearrangements with V and J assigned. These tables miss some clones; where compared with another copy, unresolved V genes account for less than half of the shortfall, and the remainder is unexplained. The sample table contains about 1 million clones; only one count was recorded for approximately 76% of them. The ten most abundant clones make up around 1.5% of the sample. Sequencing used memory CD4+ T cells sorted from blood. The sample's cell subset or site, from its label and the paper: CD45RA-negative fraction. These receptors were collected from a man younger than 30 in good health.

Comment on this clone: An end of the junction does not agree with germline; a read error may underlie this. V gene TRBV5-4 combines with J gene TRBJ2-2, with TRBD1 matching 8 bases. Germline-derived CDR1 and CDR2 are SGHNT and YYREEE (reference sequence). The CDR3 spans 15 residues. The CDR3 protein is CASSPGTGNTGELFF. The CDR3 region has the DNA TGCGCCAGCAGCCCCGGGACAGGGAACACCGGGGAGCTGTTTTTT.

This clone was recorded a few times. The chain couples TRBV15 to TRBJ1-5, with a possible D match to TRBD1 (6 bases). The CDR3 has 14 amino acids. Per the germline V gene, CDR1 is LNHNV and CDR2 is YYDKDF (reference sequence). Trimming shortened V by 5 bases and J by 7 bases, and 15 bases separated the two germline ends. As DNA, the CDR3 is TGTGCCACCAGCCGAGGACAGACCGAACAGCCCCAGCATTTT. Translation gives CATSRGQTEQPQHF. Filled out from reference TRBV15 and TRBJ1-5, the complete variable domain reads DAMVIQNPRYQVTQFGKPVTLSCSQTLNHNVMYWYQQKSSQAPKLLFHYYDKDFNNEADTPDNFQSRRPNTSFCFLDIRSPGLGDTAMYLCATSRGQTEQPQHFGDGTRLSIL.

The chain employs TRBV6-5 and TRBJ1-1; the D gene is possibly TRBD1 (6 bases). The germline V and J ends were trimmed by 9 bases and 4 bases, with 15 bases remaining between them. The CDR3 is made up of 13 amino acids. Germline V gene data show CDR1 as MNHEY and CDR2 as SVGAGI. CDR3 sequence (DNA): TGTGCCAGTCGCCTGCGGGGGCGCACTGAAGCTTTCTTT. It codes for CASRLRGRTEAFF.

The chain couples TRBV18 to TRBJ2-6, with 7 bases fitting TRBD1. Germline V gene sequence: CDR1 KGHSH, CDR2 LQKENI. J gave up 4 bases and V 3 bases, and 12 bases lay outside the gene matches. The CDR3 contains 18 residues. CDR3: CASSPSQTGTSGANVLTF. The DNA for the CDR3 is TGTGCCAGCTCACCGTCACAGACAGGGACATCAGGGGCCAACGTCCTGACTTTC.

The sample holds a few counts of this clone. This chain joins TRBV30 and TRBJ2-6, with no clear D. The ends were cut back, 0 bases at V and 4 bases at J, with 4 bases in the middle. This CDR3 is built from 13 residues. In germline, CDR1 is GTSNPN, CDR2 SVGIG (reference sequence). For the CDR3, the DNA is TGTGCCTGGAGTGTGGTGGGGGCCAACGTCCTGACTTTC. It specifies CAWSVVGANVLTF.

CDR3 amino acids: CASSPGTQNYGYTF. In DNA form, the CDR3 reads TGTGCCAGCTCACCAGGGACGCAGAACTATGGCTACACCTTC. The chain employs TRBV18 and TRBJ1-2; tentative D call: TRBD1 (5 bases). V lost 2 bases and J 2 bases, leaving 9 bases between the germline ends. Germline CDR1 is KGHSH and CDR2 is LQKENI. This CDR3 has 14 residues.

The chain uses TRBV4-1 and TRBJ1-4, with a possible D match to TRBD1 (5 bases). Between the trimmed V and J ends, which lost 0 bases and 4 bases, there was a span of 12 bases. Per germline, CDR1 MGHRA and CDR2 YSYEKL. The CDR3 has 16 residues. This chain's CDR3 is CASSQDGGGINEKLFF. The CDR3 DNA reads as TGCGCCAGCAGCCAAGATGGTGGGGGTATTAATGAAAAACTGTTTTTT.

To note about this clone: Other DNA sequences in this specimen translate into the identical CDR3. In nucleotides, the CDR3 is TGTGCCAGCAGCCCCGACCCTTCATATGGCTACACCTTC. The encoded protein is CASSPDPSYGYTF. This rearrangement joins TRBV5-5 to TRBJ1-2, with D unresolved. There are 13 residues in the CDR3. V lost 4 bases and J lost 5, with 12 bases in between. The germline V gene has CDR1 SGHKS and CDR2 YYEKEE (reference sequence).

This clone was counted once. The chain combines TRBV21-1 with TRBJ2-7; no DNA check was done on the table's D call, TRBD2. TRBV21-1 is deemed a pseudogene. The CDR3 extends over 16 amino acids. This CDR3 is CASSLLRLAGRSEQYF. CDR3 DNA sequence: TGTGCCAGCAGCTTACTTCGACTAGCGGGGAGGAGCGAGCAGTACTTC.

This clone was seen just once. CDR3 sequence (DNA): TGTGCCAGCTCCGCGGGGGGGTGGAACACTGAAGCTTTCTTT. Protein: CASSAGGWNTEAFF. This chain links TRBV18 with TRBJ1-1; a possible D gene is TRBD1 (5 bases). Trimming removed 6 bases from V and 1 base from J, with 12 bases in between. CDR3 size: 14 residues. The V gene's germline CDR1 is KGHSH and CDR2 LQKENI.

About this clone itself: Other DNA sequences in this sample translate to the same CDR3. The rearrangement joins TRBV5-1 to TRBJ2-7; 11 bases map to TRBD1. Germline-derived CDR1 and CDR2 are SGHRS and YFSETQ. CDR3 length: 14 amino acids. Trimming at V came to 3 bases and at J to 7 bases, leaving 6 bases not matched to a gene. CDR3 sequence (DNA): TGCGCCAGCAGCTCCGGACAGGGGGCGCGGGAGCAGTACTTC. Translation: CASSSGQGAREQYF.

The V gene is TRBV15, the J gene TRBJ2-5, with a tentative D call TRBD1 (5 bases). The CDR3 consists of 14 residues. V was shortened by 3 bases and J by 7 bases, with 15 bases between the two germline ends. The germline CDR1 and CDR2 sequences are LNHNV and YYDKDF (reference sequence). The CDR3 here is CATSSTDSPVTQYF. As DNA, the CDR3 is TGTGCCACCAGCAGCACCGACAGCCCAGTGACCCAGTACTTC.

The chain employs TRBV30 and TRBJ2-7; D remains unclear. This CDR3 contains 13 residues. The germline V gene has CDR1 GTSNPN and CDR2 SVGIG (reference sequence). V shed 5 bases and J shed 5 bases, with 16 bases lying between them. CDR3 bases: TGTGCCTGGTCCTTAGACTTAAACCACGAGCAGTACTTC. Amino acids: CAWSLDLNHEQYF.